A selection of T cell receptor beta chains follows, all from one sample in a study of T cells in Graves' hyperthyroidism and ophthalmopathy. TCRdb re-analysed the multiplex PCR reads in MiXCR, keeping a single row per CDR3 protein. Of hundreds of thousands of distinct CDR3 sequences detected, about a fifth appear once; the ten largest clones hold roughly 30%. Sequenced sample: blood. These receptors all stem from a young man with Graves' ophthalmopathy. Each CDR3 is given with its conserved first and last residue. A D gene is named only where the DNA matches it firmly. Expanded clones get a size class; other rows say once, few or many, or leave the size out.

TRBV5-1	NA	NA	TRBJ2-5	CASSLVPHGRETQYF	TGCGCCAGCAGCTTGGTTCCTCATGGGCGGGAGACCCAGTACTTC
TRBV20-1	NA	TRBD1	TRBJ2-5	CSATDRETQETQYF	TGCAGTGCTACCGACAGGGAAACTCAAGAGACCCAGTACTTC
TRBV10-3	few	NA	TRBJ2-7	CAISESILGASSYEQYF	TGTGCCATCAGTGAGTCGATCCTCGGGGCGAGCTCCTACGAGCAGTACTTC
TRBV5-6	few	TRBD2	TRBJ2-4	CASSTRTSGRNIQYF	TGTGCCAGCAGCACCAGGACTAGCGGAAGGAACATTCAGTACTTC
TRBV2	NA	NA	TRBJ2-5	CASSVGVRETQYF	TGTGCCAGCAGTGTCGGGGTCCGGGAGACCCAGTACTTC
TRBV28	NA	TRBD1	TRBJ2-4	CASSLRPGGYKNIQYF	TGTGCCAGCAGTTTACGTCCAGGGGGCTACAAAAACATTCAGTACTTC
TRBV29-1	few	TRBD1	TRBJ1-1	CSVLGTGLGGAFF	TGCAGCGTTTTAGGGACAGGTTTAGGAGGAGCTTTCTTT
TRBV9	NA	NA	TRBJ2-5	CASSVGGIQETQYF	TGTGCCAGCAGCGTAGGCGGCATACAAGAGACCCAGTACTTC
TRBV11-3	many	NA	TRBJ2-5	CASSSHLGGTQYF	TGTGCCAGCAGCTCCCACCTGGGGGGGACCCAGTACTTC
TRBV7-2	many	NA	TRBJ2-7	CASSLFGSYSTFYEQYF	TGTGCCAGCAGCTTATTCGGGAGCTATTCGACCTTCTACGAGCAGTACTTC